This T cell receptor (beta chain) appears in the sequencing data of a study of cytomegalovirus exposure and HLA in healthy donors. Trimming pared 4 bases from V and 9 bases from J, leaving 17 bases between. Germline CDR1 reads SGHRS; CDR2 reads YFSETQ. The CDR3 sequence is 15 residues long. 60 Vbeta and 13 Jbeta primers were used in PCR. Profiled with immunoSEQ multiplex PCR; TCRdb holds only in-frame clones, not every one. Of approximately 150,000 clones detected, roughly 78% appear once; the ten largest clones hold around 3.2%. All the people who gave samples were healthy bone marrow donors. The sample comprised PBMCs. This TCR derives from a female donor in good health and CMV-seronegative. The gene calls are TRBV5-1 and TRBJ1-6; D perhaps matches TRBD1 (6 bases). CDR3 amino acids: CASSLLTGYSSPLHF. For the CDR3, the DNA is TGCGCCAGCAGCCTACTAACAGGGTACAGTTCACCCCTCCACTTT.